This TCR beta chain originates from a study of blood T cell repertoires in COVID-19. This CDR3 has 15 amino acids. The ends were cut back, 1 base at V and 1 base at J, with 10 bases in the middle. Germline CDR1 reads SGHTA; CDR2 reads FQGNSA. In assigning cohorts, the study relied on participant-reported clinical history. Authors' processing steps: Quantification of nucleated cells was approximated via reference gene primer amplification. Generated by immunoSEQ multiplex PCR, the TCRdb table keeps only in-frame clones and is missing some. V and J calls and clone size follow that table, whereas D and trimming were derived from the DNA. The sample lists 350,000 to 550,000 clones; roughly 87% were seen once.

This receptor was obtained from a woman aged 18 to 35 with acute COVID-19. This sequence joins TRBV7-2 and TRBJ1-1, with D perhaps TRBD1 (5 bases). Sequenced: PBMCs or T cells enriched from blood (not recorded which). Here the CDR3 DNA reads TGTGCCAGCAGCTTAGAGGGGCGGGGGAACACTGAAGCTTTCTTT. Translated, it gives CASSLEGRGNTEAFF. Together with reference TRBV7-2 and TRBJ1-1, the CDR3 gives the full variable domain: GAGVSQSPSNKVTEKGKDVELRCDPISGHTALYWYRQSLGQGLEFLIYFQGNSAPDKSGLPSDRFSAERTGGSVSTLTIQRTQQEDSAVYLCASSLEGRGNTEAFFGQGTRLTVV.